This T cell receptor (beta chain) was retrieved from a study of blood T cell repertoires in COVID-19. V lost 1 base, J lost 4 bases, and 8 bases lay in between. The CDR3 is 14 residues long. The V gene's germline CDR1 is LGHDT and CDR2 YNNKEL (reference sequence). Enrolled through a virtual design, the participants were between roughly 18 and 95 years of age and came from 24 US areas. Self-reported history from a screening survey and questionnaire set each donor's cohort. Exposed volunteers were people who met a COVID-19 case within 2 weeks before study entry. Generated by immunoSEQ multiplex PCR, the TCRdb table keeps only in-frame clones and is missing some. This repertoire shows 400,000 to 500,000 clones, nearly 90% found once; its top ten account for 1.4%.

The TCR was taken from a woman aged 18-35 years who had been exposed to COVID-19. V is TRBV3-1 (or the pseudogene TRBV3-2) and J is TRBJ1-3; unclear D gene. The source material was PBMCs or T cells enriched from blood (not recorded which). CDR3 DNA sequence: TGTGCCAGCAGCCAAGCCCTTCTCGGAAACACCATATATTTT. Translated, it gives CASSQALLGNTIYF.